Given below is one TCR beta chain in context. This sample stems from a study of T cell responses to AZD1222 COVID-19 vaccine. The protocol was immunoSEQ multiplex PCR, while the TCRdb copy is restricted to in-frame clones and leaves out a portion. The sample carries 90,000 to 150,000 clones, about 89% recorded once. Germline V lookup: CDR1 SGHDN, CDR2 FVKESK. There are 16 residues in the CDR3. The trim removed 3 bases at V and 8 bases at J, leaving 12 bases unmatched. This TCR derives from an adult who received the AZD1222 COVID-19 vaccine. The V gene is TRBV14, the J gene TRBJ1-2, with 10 nucleotides matching TRBD1. This specimen consisted of peripheral blood, obtained 28 days after the second AZD1222 dose. CDR3 DNA: TGTGCCAGCAGCCACCTAGGGGACAGGGGATTGAGAGGCTACACCTTC. It is translated as CASSHLGDRGLRGYTF.